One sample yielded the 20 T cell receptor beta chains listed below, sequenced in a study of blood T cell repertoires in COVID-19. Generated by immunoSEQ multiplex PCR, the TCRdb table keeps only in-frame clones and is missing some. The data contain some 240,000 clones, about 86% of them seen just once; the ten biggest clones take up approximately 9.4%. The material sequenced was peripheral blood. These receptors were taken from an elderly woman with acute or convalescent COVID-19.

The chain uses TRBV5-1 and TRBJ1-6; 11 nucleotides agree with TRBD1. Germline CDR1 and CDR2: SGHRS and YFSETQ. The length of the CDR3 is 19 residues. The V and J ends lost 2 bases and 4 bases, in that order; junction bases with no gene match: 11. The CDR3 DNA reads TGCGCCAGCAGCTTCACAGTGAGGGGGACAGGGGGTTATAATTCACCCCTCCACTTT. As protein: CASSFTVRGTGGYNSPLHF.

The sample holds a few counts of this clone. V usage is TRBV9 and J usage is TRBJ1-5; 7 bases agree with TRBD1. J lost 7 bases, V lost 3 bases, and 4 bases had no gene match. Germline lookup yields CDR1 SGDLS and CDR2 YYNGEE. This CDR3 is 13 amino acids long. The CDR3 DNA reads TGTGCCAGCAGCGCGACAGGGCGACAGCCCCAGCATTTT. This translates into CASSATGRQPQHF.

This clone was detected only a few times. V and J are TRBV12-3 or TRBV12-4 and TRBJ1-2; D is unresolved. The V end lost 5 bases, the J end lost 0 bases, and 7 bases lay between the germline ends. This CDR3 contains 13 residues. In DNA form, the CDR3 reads TGTGCCAGCAGTGCCAGTTCTAACTATGGCTACACCTTC. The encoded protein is CASSASSNYGYTF.

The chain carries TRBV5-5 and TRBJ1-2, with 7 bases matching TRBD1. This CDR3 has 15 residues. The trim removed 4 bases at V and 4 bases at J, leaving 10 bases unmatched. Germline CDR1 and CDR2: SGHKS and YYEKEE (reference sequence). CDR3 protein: CASSLQGGLSYGYTF. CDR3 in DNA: TGTGCCAGCAGCCTGCAGGGGGGCCTTTCCTATGGCTACACCTTC.

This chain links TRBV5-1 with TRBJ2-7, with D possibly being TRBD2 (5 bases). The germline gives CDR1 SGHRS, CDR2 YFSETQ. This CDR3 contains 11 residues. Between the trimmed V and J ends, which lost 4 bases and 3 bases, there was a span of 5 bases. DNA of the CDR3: TGCGCCAGCAGCGGAGGCTACGAGCAGTACTTC. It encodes CASSGGYEQYF.

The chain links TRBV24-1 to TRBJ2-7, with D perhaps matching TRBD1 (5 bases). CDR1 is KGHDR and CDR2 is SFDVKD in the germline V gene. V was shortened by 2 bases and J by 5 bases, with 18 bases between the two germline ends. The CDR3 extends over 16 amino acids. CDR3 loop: CATSDSGAQGGNEQYF. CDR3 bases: TGTGCCACCAGTGATTCGGGTGCCCAGGGTGGGAACGAGCAGTACTTC.

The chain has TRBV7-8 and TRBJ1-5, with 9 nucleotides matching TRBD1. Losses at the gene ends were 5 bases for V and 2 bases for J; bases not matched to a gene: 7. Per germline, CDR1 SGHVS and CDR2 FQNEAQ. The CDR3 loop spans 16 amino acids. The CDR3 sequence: CASSPNRGLGNQPQHF. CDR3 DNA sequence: TGTGCCAGCAGCCCAAACAGGGGGCTGGGCAATCAGCCCCAGCATTTT.

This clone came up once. The CDR3 spells CASSLRTGSNYGYTF. CDR3 DNA sequence: TGCGCCAGCAGCCTCCGGACAGGGAGTAACTATGGCTACACCTTC. The V and J genes are TRBV4-1 and TRBJ1-2; the match to TRBD1 covers 8 bases. Germline V CDR1 and CDR2: MGHRA, YSYEKL. The CDR3 extends over 15 amino acids. The V gene end was trimmed by 4 bases and the J gene end by 1 base; junction bases not matched to a gene: 5.

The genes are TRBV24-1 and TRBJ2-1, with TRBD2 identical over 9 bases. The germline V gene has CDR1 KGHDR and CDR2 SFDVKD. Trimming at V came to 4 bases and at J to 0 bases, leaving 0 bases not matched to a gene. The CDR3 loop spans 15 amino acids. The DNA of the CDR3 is TGTGCCACCAGTGAGACTAGCGGCTCCTACAATGAGCAGTTCTTC. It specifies CATSETSGSYNEQFF.

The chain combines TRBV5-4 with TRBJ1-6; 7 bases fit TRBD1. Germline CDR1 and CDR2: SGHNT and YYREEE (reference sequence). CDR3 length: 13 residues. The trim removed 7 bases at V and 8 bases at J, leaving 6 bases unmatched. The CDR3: CASSRQGDSPLHF. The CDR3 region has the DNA TGTGCCAGCTCAAGGCAGGGGGATTCACCCCTCCACTTT.

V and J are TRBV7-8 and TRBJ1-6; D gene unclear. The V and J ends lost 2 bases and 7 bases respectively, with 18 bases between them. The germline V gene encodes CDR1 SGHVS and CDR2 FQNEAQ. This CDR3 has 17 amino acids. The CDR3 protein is CASSLQQREEINSPLHF. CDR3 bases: TGTGCCAGCAGCTTACAGCAGCGGGAGGAGATAAATTCACCCCTCCACTTT. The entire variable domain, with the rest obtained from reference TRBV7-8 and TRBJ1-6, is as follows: GAGVSQSPRYKVAKRGQDVALRCDPISGHVSLFWYQQALGQGPEFLTYFQNEAQLDKSGLPSDRFFAERPEGSVSTLKIQRTQQEDSAVYLCASSLQQREEINSPLHFGNGTRLTVT.

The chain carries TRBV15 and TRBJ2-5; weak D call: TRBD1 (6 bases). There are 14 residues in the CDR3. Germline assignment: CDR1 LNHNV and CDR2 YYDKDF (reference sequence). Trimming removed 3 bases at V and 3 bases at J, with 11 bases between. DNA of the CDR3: TGTGCCACCAGCAGCGGTAGGACAGAAGAGACCCAGTACTTC. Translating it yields CATSSGRTEETQYF.

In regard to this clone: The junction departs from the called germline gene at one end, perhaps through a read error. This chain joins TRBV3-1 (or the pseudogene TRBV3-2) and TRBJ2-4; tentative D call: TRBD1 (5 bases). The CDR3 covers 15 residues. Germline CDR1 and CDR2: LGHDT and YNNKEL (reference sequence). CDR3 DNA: TGTGCCAGCAGCCAAGGTACAGGCGGAAAAAGCATTCAGTACTTC. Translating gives CASSQGTGGKSIQYF.

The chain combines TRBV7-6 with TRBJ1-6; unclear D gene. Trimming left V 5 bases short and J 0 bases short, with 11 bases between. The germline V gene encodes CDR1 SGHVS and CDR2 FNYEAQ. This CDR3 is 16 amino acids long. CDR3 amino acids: CASSPSHSSYNSPLHF. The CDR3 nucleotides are TGTGCCAGCAGCCCATCACACAGCTCCTATAATTCACCCCTCCACTTT.

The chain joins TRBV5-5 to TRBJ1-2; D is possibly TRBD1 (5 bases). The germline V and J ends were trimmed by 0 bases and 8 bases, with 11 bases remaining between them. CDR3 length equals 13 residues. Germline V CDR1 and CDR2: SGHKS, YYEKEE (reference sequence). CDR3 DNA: TGTGCCAGCAGCTTGGGGACATGGGGCGGCTACACCTTC. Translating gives CASSLGTWGGYTF.

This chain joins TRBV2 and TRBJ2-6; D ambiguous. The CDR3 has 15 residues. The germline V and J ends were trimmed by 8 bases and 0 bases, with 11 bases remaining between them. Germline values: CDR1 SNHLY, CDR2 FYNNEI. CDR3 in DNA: TGTGCCAGCGGGCCGCTCTACTCTGGGGCCAACGTCCTGACTTTC. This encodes CASGPLYSGANVLTF.

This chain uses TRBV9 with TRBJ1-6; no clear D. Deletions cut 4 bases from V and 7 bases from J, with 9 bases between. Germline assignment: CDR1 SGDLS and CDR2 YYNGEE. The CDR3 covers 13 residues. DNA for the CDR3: TGTGCCAGCAGCATCCGGGGAAATTCACCCCTCCACTTT. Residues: CASSIRGNSPLHF.

The CDR3 loop is CASSQDGVEARGYTF. CDR3 bases: TGTGCCAGCAGCCAAGATGGGGTGGAGGCTCGAGGCTACACCTTC. The chain is built from TRBV3-1 (or the pseudogene TRBV3-2) and TRBJ1-2; D is undetermined. V lost 0 bases and J 8 bases, leaving 16 bases between the germline ends. CDR1 and CDR2 (germline): LGHDT, YNNKEL (reference sequence). This CDR3 spans 15 amino acids.

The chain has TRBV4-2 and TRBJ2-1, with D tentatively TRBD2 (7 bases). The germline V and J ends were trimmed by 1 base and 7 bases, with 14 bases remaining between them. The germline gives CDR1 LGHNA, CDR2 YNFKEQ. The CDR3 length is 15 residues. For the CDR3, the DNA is TGTGCCAGCAGCCAAGTCTTCAGGGGAGGGAATGAGCAGTTCTTC. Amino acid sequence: CASSQVFRGGNEQFF.

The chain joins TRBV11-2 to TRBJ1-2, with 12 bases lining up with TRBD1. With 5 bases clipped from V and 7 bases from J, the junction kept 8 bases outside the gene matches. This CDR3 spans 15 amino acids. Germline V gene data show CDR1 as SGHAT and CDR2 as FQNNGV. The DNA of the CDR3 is TGTGCCAGCAGCGGGCGGGGACAGGGGGCCCTTGGCTACACCTTC. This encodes CASSGRGQGALGYTF. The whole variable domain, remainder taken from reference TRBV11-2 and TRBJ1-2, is EAGVAQSPRYKIIEKRQSVAFWCNPISGHATLYWYQQILGQGPKLLIQFQNNGVVDDSQLPKDRFSAERLKGVDSTLKIQPAKLEDSAVYLCASSGRGQGALGYTFGSGTRLTVV.